A single sample is the source of the 3 T cell receptor beta chains below, sequenced in a study of Graves' ophthalmopathy and Graves' hyperthyroidism. RNA transcripts yielded amplified TCR beta CDR3 regions. HTBI primers were used in a first-round RT-PCR, which preceded a second-round multiplex PCR. MiXCR, applied by TCRdb to the multiplex PCR reads, yields one record per CDR3 protein. The sample includes 450,000 or so distinct CDR3 sequences, approximately 15% of them seen just once. The sequencing input was blood. These TCRs come from a woman in her 30s with Graves' ophthalmopathy.

This clonotype has at least ten counts. The chain combines TRBV6-1 with TRBJ1-2, with D maybe TRBD1 (6 bases). Per germline, CDR1 MNHNS and CDR2 SASEGT. V gave up 7 bases and J gave up 2 bases, with 17 bases separating them. The CDR3 extends over 15 amino acids. The CDR3 DNA is TGTGCCAGCAAAACGACAGGCATTGAGAACTATGGCTACACCTTC. Amino acids: CASKTTGIENYGYTF.

The chain recombines TRBV4-2 with TRBJ2-5, with a weak D call TRBD2 (5 bases). Deletions cut 3 bases from V and 1 base from J, with 9 bases between. The length of the CDR3 is 14 residues. The germline V gene has CDR1 LGHNA and CDR2 YNFKEQ. CDR3 in DNA: TGTGCCAGCAGCCATTGGCGGGCCCAAGAGACCCAGTACTTC. It codes for CASSHWRAQETQYF.

This clonotype occurred many times. The chain uses TRBV28 and TRBJ2-5; the match to TRBD1 covers 8 bases. The CDR3 runs 15 residues. V trimming: 5 bases; J trimming: 2 bases; junction bases outside the gene matches: 7. Looked up from germline, CDR1 is MDHEN and CDR2 is SYDVKM. For the CDR3, the DNA is TGTGCCAGCAGTCCTTGGACAGGGCCTCAAGAGACCCAGTACTTC. Its protein is CASSPWTGPQETQYF.